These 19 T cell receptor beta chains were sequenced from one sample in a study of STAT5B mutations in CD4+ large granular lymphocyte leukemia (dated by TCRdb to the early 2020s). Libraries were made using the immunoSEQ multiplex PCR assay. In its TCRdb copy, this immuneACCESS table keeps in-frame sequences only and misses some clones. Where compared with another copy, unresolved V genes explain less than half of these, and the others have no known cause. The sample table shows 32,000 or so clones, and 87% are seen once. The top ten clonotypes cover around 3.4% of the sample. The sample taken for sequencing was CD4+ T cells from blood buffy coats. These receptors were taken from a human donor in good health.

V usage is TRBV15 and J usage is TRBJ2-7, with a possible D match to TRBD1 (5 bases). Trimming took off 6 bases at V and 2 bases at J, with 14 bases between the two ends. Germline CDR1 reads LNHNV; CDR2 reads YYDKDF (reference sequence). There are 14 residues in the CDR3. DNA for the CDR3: TGTGCCACCAGTAAAGGGCAGGGTCCCTACGAGCAGTACTTC. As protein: CATSKGQGPYEQYF.

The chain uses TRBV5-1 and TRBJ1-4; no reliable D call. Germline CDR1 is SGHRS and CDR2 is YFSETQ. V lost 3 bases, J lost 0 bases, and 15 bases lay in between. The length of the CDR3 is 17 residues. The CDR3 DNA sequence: TGCGCCAGCAGCTCCCGAGGCAGGAGTGCAACTAATGAAAAACTGTTTTTT. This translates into CASSSRGRSATNEKLFF.

CDR3: CASSPIFVGELFF. CDR3 nucleotide sequence: TGTGCCAGCAGCCCCATATTCGTTGGGGAGCTGTTTTTT. The chain links TRBV7-8 to TRBJ2-2, with D unclear. The ends were cut back, 5 bases at V and 8 bases at J, with 12 bases in the middle. CDR1 and CDR2 from the germline V gene are SGHVS and FQNEAQ. This CDR3 comprises 13 residues.

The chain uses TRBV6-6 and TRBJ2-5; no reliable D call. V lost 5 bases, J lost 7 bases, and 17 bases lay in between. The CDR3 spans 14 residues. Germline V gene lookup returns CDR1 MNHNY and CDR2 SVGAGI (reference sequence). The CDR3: CASSRPDGPRTQYF. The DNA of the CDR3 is TGTGCCAGCAGTCGCCCGGACGGACCGCGGACCCAGTACTTC.

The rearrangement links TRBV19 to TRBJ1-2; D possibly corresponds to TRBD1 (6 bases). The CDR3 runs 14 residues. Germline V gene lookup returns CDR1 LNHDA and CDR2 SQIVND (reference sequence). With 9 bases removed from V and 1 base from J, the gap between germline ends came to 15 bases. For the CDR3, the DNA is TGTGCCAGCCGGAAGGACAGCAGTAACTATGGCTACACCTTC. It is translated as CASRKDSSNYGYTF.

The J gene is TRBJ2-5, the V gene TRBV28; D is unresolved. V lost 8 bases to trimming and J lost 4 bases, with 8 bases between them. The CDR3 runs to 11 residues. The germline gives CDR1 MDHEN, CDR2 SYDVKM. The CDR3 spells CASLKRETQYF. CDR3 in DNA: TGTGCCAGCCTGAAACGAGAGACCCAGTACTTC.

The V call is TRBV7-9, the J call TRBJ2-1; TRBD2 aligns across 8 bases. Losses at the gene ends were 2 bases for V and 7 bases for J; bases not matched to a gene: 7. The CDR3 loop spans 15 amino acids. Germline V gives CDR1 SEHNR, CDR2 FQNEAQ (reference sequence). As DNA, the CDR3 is TGTGCCAGCAGCTTATCTGGCGGGAGGTCTAATGAGCAGTTCTTC. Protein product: CASSLSGGRSNEQFF. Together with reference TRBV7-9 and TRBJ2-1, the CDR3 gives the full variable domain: DTGVSQNPRHKITKRGQNVTFRCDPISEHNRLYWYRQTLGQGPEFLTYFQNEAQLEKSRLLSDRFSAERPKGSFSTLEIQRTEQGDSAMYLCASSLSGGRSNEQFFGPGTRLTVL.

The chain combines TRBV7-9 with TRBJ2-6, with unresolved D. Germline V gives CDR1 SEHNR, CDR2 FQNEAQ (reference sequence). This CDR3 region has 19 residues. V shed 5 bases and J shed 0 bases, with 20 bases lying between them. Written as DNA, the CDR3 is TGTGCCAGCAGCCGAGGAGTGGGCCCCACAAGCTCTGGGGCCAACGTCCTGACTTTC. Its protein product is CASSRGVGPTSSGANVLTF.

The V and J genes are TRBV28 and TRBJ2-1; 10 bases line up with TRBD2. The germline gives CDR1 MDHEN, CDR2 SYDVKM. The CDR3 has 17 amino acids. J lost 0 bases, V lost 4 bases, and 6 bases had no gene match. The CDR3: CASSWGLARRSYNEQFF. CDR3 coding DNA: TGTGCCAGCAGTTGGGGACTAGCGAGACGCTCCTACAATGAGCAGTTCTTC.

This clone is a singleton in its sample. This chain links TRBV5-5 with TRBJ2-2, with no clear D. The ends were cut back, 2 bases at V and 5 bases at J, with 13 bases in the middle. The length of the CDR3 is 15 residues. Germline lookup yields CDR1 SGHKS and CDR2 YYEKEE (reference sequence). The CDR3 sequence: CASSFRVGRTGELFF. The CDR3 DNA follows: TGTGCCAGCAGCTTCCGTGTAGGGCGAACCGGGGAGCTGTTTTTT.

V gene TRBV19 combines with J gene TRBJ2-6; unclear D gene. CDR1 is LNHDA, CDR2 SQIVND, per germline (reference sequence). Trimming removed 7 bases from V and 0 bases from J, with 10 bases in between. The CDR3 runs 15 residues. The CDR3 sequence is CASKPDHSGANVLTF. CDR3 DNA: TGTGCCAGTAAGCCGGACCACTCTGGGGCCAACGTCCTGACTTTC. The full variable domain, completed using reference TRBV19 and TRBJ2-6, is DGGITQSPKYLFRKEGQNVTLSCEQNLNHDAMYWYRQDPGQGLRLIYYSQIVNDFQKGDIAEGYSVSREKKESFPLTVTSAQKNPTAFYLCASKPDHSGANVLTFGAGSRLTVL.

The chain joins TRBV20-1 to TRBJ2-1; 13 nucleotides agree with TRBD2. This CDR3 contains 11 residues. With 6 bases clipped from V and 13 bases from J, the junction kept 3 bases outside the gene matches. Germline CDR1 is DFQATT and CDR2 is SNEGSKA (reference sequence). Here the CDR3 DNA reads TGCAGTGCAGGACTAGCGGGAGCCCAGTTCTTC. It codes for CSAGLAGAQFF.

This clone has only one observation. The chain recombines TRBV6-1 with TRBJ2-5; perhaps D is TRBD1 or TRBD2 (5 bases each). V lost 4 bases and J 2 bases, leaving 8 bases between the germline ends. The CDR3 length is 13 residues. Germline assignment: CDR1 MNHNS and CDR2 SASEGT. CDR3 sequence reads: CASSVRGQETQYF. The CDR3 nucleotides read TGTGCCAGCAGTGTGAGGGGTCAAGAGACCCAGTACTTC.

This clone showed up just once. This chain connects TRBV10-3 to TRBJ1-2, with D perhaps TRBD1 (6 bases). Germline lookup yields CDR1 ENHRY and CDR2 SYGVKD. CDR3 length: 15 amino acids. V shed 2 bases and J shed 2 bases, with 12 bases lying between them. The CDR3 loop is CAISEQNRVNYGYTF. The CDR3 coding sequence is TGTGCCATCAGTGAGCAAAACAGGGTAAACTATGGCTACACCTTC.

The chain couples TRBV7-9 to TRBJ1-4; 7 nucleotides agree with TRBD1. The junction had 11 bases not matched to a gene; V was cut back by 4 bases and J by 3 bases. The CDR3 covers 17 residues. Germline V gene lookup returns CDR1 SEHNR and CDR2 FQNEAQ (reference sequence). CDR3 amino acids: CASSSSIGTASNEKLFF. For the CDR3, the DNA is TGTGCCAGCAGCTCAAGTATTGGGACAGCATCTAATGAAAAACTGTTTTTT.

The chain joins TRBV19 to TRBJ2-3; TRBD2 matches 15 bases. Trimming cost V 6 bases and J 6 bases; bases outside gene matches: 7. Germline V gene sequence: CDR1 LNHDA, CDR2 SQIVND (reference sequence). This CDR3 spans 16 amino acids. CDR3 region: CASSPGLAGGPDTQYF. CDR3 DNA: TGTGCCAGTAGCCCCGGACTAGCGGGAGGGCCGGATACGCAGTATTTT.

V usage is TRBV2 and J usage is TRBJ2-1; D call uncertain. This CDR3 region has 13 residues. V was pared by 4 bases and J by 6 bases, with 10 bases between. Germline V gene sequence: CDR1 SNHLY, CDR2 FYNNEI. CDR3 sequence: CASSGGEPNEQFF. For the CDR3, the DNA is TGTGCCAGCAGTGGGGGTGAGCCCAATGAGCAGTTCTTC.

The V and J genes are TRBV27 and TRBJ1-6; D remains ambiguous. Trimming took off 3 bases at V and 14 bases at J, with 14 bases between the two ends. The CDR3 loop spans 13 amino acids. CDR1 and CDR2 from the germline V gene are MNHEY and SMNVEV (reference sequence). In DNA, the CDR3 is TGTGCCAGCAGTTTCGCCCTCTTGGAGGCCCTCCACTTT. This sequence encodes CASSFALLEALHF.

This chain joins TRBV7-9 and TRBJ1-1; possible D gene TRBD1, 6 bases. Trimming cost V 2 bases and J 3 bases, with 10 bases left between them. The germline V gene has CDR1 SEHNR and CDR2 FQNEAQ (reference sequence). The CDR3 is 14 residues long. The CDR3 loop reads CASSLQGRHTEAFF. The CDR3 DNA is TGTGCCAGCAGCTTACAGGGGAGACACACTGAAGCTTTCTTT.